This T cell receptor beta chain is from a study of cytomegalovirus exposure and HLA in healthy donors. General observations from the study: Most TCR beta V segments were productive about 90% or about 30% of the time in an earlier analysis. Trimming of TCR beta V- and J-genes showed a link, identified in a later analysis, to a missense DCLRE1C variant. In a later analysis, donors in an Asian-associated ancestry cluster reportedly had fewer N-insertions in productive TCRs than the cohort mean.

The PCR contained 60 Vbeta and 13 Jbeta primers. The table came from immunoSEQ multiplex PCR; TCRdb's copy has only in-frame clones and leaves some out. The sample carries 150,000 to 200,000 clones, about 80% recorded once. About this clone: The antigen is undetermined. The likely explanation is a read error, given a far larger clone one base away.

The material sequenced was PBMCs. This sequence originates from a woman in her thirties or forties in good health and CMV-seronegative.

The CDR3 region is CASSHGTEAFF. In nucleotides, the CDR3 is TGCGCCAGCAGCCACGGCACTGAAGCTTTCTTT. The chain links TRBV4-3 to TRBJ1-1; D is ambiguous. This CDR3 region has 11 residues. Trimming removed 3 bases from V and 4 bases from J, with 3 bases in between. Germline CDR1 LGHNA, CDR2 YSLEER.